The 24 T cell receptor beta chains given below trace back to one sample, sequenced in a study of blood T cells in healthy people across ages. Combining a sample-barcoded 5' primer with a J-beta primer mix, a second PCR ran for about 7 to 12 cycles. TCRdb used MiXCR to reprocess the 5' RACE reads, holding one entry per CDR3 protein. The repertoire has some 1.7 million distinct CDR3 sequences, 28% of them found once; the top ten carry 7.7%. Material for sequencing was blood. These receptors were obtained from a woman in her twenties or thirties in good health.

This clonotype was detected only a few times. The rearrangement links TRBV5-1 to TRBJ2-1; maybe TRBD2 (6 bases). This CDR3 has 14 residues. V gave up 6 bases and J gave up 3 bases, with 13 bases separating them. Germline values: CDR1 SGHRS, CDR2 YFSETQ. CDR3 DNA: TGCGCCAGCACCCACGCTAGCGACTACAATGAGCAGTTCTTC. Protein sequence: CASTHASDYNEQFF. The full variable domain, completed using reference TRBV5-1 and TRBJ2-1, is KAGVTQTPRYLIKTRGQQVTLSCSPISGHRSVSWYQQTPGQGLQFLFEYFSETQRNKGNFPGRFSGRQFSNSRSEMNVSTLELGDSALYLCASTHASDYNEQFFGPGTRLTVL.

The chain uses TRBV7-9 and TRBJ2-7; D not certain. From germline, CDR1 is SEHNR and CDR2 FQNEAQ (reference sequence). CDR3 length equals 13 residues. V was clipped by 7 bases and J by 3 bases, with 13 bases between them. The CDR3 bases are TGTGCCAGCACCCAGGCGCCCCGCTACGAGCAGTACTTC. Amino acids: CASTQAPRYEQYF.

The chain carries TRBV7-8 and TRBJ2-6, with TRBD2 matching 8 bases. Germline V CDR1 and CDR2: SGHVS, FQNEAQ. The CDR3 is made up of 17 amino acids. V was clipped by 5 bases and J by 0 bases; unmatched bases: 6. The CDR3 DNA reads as TGTGCCAGCAGCCCCAACAGCGGGGGCTCTGGGGCCAACGTCCTGACTTTC. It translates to CASSPNSGGSGANVLTF.

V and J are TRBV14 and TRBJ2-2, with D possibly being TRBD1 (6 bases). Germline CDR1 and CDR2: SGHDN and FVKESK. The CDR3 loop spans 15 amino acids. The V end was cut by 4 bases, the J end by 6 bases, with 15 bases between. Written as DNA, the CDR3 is TGTGCCAGCAGCCTCCTGAGGGGGTTTGCCGGGGAGCTGTTTTTT. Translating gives CASSLLRGFAGELFF.

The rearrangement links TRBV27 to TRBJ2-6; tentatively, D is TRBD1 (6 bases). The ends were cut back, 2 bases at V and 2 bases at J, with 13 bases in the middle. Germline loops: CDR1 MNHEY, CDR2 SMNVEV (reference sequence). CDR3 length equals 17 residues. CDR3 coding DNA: TGTGCCAGCAGTTTAGGTTCAGGGGCGCCTGGGGCCAACGTCCTGACTTTC. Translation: CASSLGSGAPGANVLTF. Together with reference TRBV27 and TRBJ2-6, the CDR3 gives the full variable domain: EAQVTQNPRYLITVTGKKLTVTCSQNMNHEYMSWYRQDPGLGLRQIYYSMNVEVTDKGDVPEGYKVSRKEKRNFPLILESPSPNQTSLYFCASSLGSGAPGANVLTFGAGSRLTVL.

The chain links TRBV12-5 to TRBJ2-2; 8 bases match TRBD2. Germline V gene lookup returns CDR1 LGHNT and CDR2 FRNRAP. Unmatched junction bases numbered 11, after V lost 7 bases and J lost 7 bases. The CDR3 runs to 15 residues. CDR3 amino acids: CASALGLGRGGELFF. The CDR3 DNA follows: TGTGCTAGTGCCCTGGGACTCGGGAGGGGCGGGGAGCTGTTTTTT.

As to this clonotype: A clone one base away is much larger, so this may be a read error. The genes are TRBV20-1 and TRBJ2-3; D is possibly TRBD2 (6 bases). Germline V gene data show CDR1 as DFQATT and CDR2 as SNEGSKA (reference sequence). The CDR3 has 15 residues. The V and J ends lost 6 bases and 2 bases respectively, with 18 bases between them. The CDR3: CSAKKLRTNTDTQYF. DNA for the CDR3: TGCAGTGCCAAGAAACTGCGGACTAACACAGATACGCAGTATTTT.

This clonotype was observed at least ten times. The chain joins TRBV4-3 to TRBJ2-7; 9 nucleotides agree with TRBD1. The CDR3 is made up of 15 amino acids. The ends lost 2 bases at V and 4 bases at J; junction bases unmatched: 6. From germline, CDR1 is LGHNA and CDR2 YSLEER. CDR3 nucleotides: TGCGCCAGCAGCCAACGGACAGGGGCGGGGTACGAGCAGTACTTC. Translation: CASSQRTGAGYEQYF.

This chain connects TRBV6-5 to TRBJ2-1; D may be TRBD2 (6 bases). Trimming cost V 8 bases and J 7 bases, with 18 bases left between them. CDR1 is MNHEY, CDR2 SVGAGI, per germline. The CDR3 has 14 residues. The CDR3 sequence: CASDPGRRGNEQFF. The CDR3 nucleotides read TGTGCCAGCGATCCGGGAAGACGGGGGAATGAGCAGTTCTTC.

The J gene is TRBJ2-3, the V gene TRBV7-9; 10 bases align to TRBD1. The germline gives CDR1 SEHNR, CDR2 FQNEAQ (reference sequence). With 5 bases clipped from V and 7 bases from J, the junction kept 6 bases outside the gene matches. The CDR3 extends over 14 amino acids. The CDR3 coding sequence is TGTGCCAGCAGCCGTGGACAGGGGGGGAATACGCAGTATTTT. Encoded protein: CASSRGQGGNTQYF.

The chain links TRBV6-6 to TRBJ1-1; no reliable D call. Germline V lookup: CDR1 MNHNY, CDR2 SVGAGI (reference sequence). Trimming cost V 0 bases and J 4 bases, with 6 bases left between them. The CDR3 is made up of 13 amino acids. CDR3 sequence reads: CASSYSSPTEAFF. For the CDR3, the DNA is TGTGCCAGCAGTTACTCGAGTCCCACTGAAGCTTTCTTT.

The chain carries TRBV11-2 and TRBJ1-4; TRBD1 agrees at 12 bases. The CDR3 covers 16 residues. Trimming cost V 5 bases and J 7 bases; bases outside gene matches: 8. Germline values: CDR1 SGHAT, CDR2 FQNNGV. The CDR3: CASSLGTGGKGEKLFF. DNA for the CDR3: TGTGCCAGCAGCCTTGGGACAGGGGGCAAGGGTGAAAAACTGTTTTTT.

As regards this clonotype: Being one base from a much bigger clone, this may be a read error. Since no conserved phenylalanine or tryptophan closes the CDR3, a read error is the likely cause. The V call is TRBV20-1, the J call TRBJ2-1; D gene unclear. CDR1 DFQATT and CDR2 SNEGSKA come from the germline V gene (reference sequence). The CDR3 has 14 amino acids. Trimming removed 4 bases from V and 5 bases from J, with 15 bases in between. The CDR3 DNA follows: TGCAGTGCTACATTTCTCGGAAAAGACAATGAGCAGTTCTGC. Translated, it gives CSATFLGKDNEQFC.

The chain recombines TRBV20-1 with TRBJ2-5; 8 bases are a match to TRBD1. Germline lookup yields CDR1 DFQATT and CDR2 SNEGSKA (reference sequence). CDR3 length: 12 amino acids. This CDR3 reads CSLGNRGETQYF. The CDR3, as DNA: TGCAGCCTGGGCAACAGGGGGGAGACCCAGTACTTC.

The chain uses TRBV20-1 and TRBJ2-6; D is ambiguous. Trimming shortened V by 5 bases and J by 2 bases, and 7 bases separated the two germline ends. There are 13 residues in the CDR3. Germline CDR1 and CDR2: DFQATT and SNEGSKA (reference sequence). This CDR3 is CSALRPGANVLTF. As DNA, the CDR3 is TGCAGTGCTCTCCGCCCTGGGGCCAACGTCCTGACTTTC.

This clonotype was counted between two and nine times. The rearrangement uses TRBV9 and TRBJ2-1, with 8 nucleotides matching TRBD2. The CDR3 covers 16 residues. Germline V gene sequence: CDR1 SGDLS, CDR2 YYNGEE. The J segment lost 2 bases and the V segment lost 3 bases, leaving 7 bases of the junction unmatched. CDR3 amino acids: CASSEYKLAAYNEQFF. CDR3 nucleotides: TGTGCCAGCAGCGAGTACAAACTAGCGGCCTACAATGAGCAGTTCTTC.

The CDR3 DNA follows: TGCAGTGCTAGAGATCCGGGGGCTATCTACGAGCAGTACTTC. Translation: CSARDPGAIYEQYF. The V gene is TRBV20-1, the J gene TRBJ2-7; D assignment may be TRBD1 or TRBD2 (6 bases each). The germline V gene encodes CDR1 DFQATT and CDR2 SNEGSKA (reference sequence). The CDR3 runs to 14 residues. V lost 0 bases and J 3 bases, leaving 12 bases between the germline ends.

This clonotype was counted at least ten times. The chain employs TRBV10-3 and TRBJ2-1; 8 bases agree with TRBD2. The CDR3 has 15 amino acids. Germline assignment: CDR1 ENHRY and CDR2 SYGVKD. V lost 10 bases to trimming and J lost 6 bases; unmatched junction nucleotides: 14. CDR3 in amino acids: CATGLAQSGVNEQFF. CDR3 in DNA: TGTGCCACAGGACTAGCACAAAGTGGGGTCAATGAGCAGTTCTTC.

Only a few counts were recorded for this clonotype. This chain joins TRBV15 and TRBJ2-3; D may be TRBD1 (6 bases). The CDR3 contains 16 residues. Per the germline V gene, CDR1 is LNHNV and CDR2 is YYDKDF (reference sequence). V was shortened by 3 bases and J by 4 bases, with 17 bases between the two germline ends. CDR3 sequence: CATSSSGQWVPDTQYF. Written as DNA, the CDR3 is TGTGCCACCAGCAGTTCAGGACAGTGGGTGCCAGATACGCAGTATTTT. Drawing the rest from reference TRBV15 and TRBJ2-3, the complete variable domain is DAMVIQNPRYQVTQFGKPVTLSCSQTLNHNVMYWYQQKSSQAPKLLFHYYDKDFNNEADTPDNFQSRRPNTSFCFLDIRSPGLGDTAMYLCATSSSGQWVPDTQYFGPGTRLTVL.

The CDR3 protein is CASSCTGTGYGYTF. The CDR3, as DNA: TGTGCCAGCAGTTGTACCGGGACAGGCTACGGCTACACCTTC. The gene calls are TRBV27 and TRBJ1-2; 8 bases align to TRBD1. The V gene end was trimmed by 4 bases and the J gene end by 8 bases; junction bases not matched to a gene: 9. CDR1 and CDR2 (germline): MNHEY, SMNVEV (reference sequence). This CDR3 is 14 amino acids long.

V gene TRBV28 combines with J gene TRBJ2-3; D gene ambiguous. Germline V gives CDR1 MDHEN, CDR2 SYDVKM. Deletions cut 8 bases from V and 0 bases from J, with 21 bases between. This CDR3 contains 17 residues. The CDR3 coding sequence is TGTGCCAGCGGTACCAAGCTGGTGGCGCATAGCACAGATACGCAGTATTTT. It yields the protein CASGTKLVAHSTDTQYF.

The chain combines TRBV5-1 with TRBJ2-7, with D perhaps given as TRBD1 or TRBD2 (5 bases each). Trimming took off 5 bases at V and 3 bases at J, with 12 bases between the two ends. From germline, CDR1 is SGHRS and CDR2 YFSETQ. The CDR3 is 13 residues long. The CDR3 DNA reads TGCGCCAGCAGAGCTACGGGGCTCTACGAGCAGTACTTC. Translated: CASRATGLYEQYF.

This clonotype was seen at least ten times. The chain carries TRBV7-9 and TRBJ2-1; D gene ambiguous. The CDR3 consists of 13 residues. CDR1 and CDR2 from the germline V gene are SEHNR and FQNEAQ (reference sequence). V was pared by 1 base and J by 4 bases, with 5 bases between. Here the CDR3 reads CASSLGKYNEQFF. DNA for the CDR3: TGTGCCAGCAGCTTAGGCAAATACAATGAGCAGTTCTTC. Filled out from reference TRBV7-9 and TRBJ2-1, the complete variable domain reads DTGVSQNPRHKITKRGQNVTFRCDPISEHNRLYWYRQTLGQGPEFLTYFQNEAQLEKSRLLSDRFSAERPKGSFSTLEIQRTEQGDSAMYLCASSLGKYNEQFFGPGTRLTVL.

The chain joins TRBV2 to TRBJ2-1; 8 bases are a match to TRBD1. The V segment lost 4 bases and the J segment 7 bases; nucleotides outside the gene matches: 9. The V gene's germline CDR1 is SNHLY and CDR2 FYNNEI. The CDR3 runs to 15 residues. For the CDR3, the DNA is TGTGCCAGCAGTGGCGGAGGACAGGGCGTGAATGAGCAGTTCTTC. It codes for CASSGGGQGVNEQFF.